Here is one T cell receptor beta chain with its context. What it binds is unknown. Profiling relied on immunoSEQ multiplex PCR, and the TCRdb table lists in-frame clones only, not all of them. The data contain about 320,000 clones, almost 90% of them singletons. The entry originates in a study of Ad26.COV2.S vaccination and SARS-CoV-2 variants. Study summary: Enrollment placed the donor in the COV1001 Ad26.COV2.S trial arm. By the intramuscular route, Ad26.COV2.S was given once, or twice 56 days apart.

Study results and caveats: TCR breadth and depth estimates may have understated total T cell responses.

The germline CDR1 and CDR2 sequences are SGHRS and YFSETQ. V shed 0 bases and J shed 1 base, with 7 bases lying between them. The CDR3 covers 14 residues. The treatment here: roughly 18 received Ad26.COV2.S at low or high dose, single or two shots; about 5 received placebo; per-sample allocation not given. Sampling occurred on day 63 after the first vaccine or placebo injection. The study used a vaccine consisting of an Ad26 vector that expressed Wuhan-strain SARS-CoV-2 spike. The V gene is TRBV5-1, the J gene TRBJ1-1, with no clear D. The source is a person aged 18 to 59 who received the Ad26.COV2.S COVID-19 vaccine or a placebo. Sequencing used peripheral blood, obtained in a trial of Ad26.COV2.S vaccine versus placebo. CDR3 bases: TGCGCCAGCAGCTTGGGGGTTCAGAACACTGAAGCTTTCTTT. The encoded protein is CASSLGVQNTEAFF.